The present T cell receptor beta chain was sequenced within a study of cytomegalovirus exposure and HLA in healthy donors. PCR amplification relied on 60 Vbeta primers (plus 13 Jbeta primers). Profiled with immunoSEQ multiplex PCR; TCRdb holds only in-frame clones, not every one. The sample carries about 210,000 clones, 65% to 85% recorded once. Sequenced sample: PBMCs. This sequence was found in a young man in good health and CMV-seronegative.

Written as DNA, the CDR3 is TGTGCCAGCAGCTTAACTAGCGGCAGCACAGATACGCAGTATTTT. This translates into CASSLTSGSTDTQYF. The rearrangement links TRBV7-3 to TRBJ2-3; the D gene is possibly TRBD2 (6 bases). V lost 0 bases and J 0 bases, leaving 7 bases between the germline ends. Germline V CDR1 and CDR2: SGHTA, FQGTGA. The CDR3 is 15 amino acids.